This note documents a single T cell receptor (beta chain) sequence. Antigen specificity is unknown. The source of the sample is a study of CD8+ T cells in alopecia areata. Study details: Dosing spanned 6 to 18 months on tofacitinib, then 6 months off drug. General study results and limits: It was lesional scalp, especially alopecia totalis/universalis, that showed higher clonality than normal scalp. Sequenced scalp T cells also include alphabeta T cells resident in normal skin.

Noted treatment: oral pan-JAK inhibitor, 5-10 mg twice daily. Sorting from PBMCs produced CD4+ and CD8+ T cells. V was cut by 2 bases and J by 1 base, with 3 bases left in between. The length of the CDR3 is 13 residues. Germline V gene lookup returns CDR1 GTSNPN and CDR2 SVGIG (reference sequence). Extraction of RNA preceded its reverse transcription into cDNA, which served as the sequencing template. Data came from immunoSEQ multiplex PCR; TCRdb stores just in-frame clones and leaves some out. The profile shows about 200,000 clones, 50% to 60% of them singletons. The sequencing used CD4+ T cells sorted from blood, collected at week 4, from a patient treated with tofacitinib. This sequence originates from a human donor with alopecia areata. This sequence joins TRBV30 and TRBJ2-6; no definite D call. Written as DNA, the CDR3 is TGTGCCTGGAGTAGGTCTGGGGCCAACGTCCTGACTTTC. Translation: CAWSRSGANVLTF.